The present TCR beta chain was sequenced within a study of a mutant IDH1 vaccine in newly diagnosed glioma. About the study: Treated patients showed a male proportion of around 62%, a female proportion of 37.5%, and a mean age of approximately 40 years. Every participant had undergone radiotherapy, temozolomide, or both before, and most underwent both.

TCRdb's table, derived via immunoSEQ multiplex PCR, lists solely in-frame clones and lacks some. Seen here are 40,000 or so clones, roughly 90% observed once, and the top ten hold over 15%. Time point indicated: baseline, week 1 (first vaccination visit). Described treatment: pre-vaccination baseline after standard-of-care therapy. Donor tumors were new WHO grade 3 or 4 IDH1-mutant, ATRX-lost astrocytomas. The sequence was collected from a man aged 18 to 30 with glioma. The sequencing used PBMCs, collected from a glioma patient treated with radiotherapy, temozolomide or both.

CDR3 loop: CASSSATGGYSNQPQHF. The CDR3, as DNA: TGTGCCAGCAGCTCAGCGACAGGGGGTTATAGCAATCAGCCCCAGCATTTT. V usage is TRBV7-9 and J usage is TRBJ1-5; 9 bases align to TRBD1. The V segment lost 4 bases and the J segment 0 bases; nucleotides outside the gene matches: 7. This CDR3 has 17 residues. CDR1 and CDR2 (germline): SEHNR, FQNEAQ (reference sequence).